These T cell receptor beta chains were read from a single sample in a study of T cell responses to AZD1222 COVID-19 vaccine. Clones were read by immunoSEQ multiplex PCR, and TCRdb kept only the in-frame ones, dropping some. Found here are 90,000 to 95,000 clones, 85% to 90% of them singletons; the top ten hold more than 8.5%. Sequenced here: peripheral blood, sampled on day 0 of AZD1222 vaccination. All receptors derive from an adult in good health. CDR3s include the opening cysteine and the closing phenylalanine or tryptophan. A D gene is named only where the DNA matches it firmly. Part of the rows lack a size; the others show once, few, many or a class for expanded clones.

d_gene: NA
v_gene: TRBV11-3
j_gene: TRBJ2-7
abundance: NA
len: 12
CDR3nt: TGTGCCAGCAGCTTAGTAGGGCGGGAGCAGTACTTC
CDR3aa: CASSLVGREQYF

d_gene: TRBD1
v_gene: TRBV6-5
j_gene: TRBJ1-6
abundance: NA
len: 14
CDR3nt: TGTGCCAGCAGCCGGGACAGGATAAACTCACCCCTCCACTTT
CDR3aa: CASSRDRINSPLHF

d_gene: NA
v_gene: TRBV6-5
j_gene: TRBJ1-4
abundance: NA
len: 15
CDR3nt: TGTGCCAGCAGTTACGACCTGGCGCCTGGTGAAAAACTGTTTTTT
CDR3aa: CASSYDLAPGEKLFF

d_gene: NA
v_gene: TRBV2
j_gene: TRBJ1-2
abundance: NA
len: 13
CDR3nt: TGTGCCAGCAGTGAATCGGGATACTATGGCTACACCTTC
CDR3aa: CASSESGYYGYTF

d_gene: NA
v_gene: TRBV2
j_gene: TRBJ2-5
abundance: NA
len: 12
CDR3nt: TGTGCCAGCAGTGAAACCGGAGAGACCCAGTACTTC
CDR3aa: CASSETGETQYF

d_gene: TRBD1
v_gene: TRBV19
j_gene: TRBJ1-1
abundance: NA
len: 14
CDR3nt: TGTGCCAGTAGTCAACGACAGGGGTGGACTGAAGCTTTCTTT
CDR3aa: CASSQRQGWTEAFF

d_gene: NA
v_gene: TRBV28
j_gene: TRBJ2-7
abundance: once
len: 14
CDR3nt: TGTGCCAGCAGGGTGAATTACCTCCTAAACGAGCAGTACTTC
CDR3aa: CASRVNYLLNEQYF

d_gene: NA
v_gene: TRBV4-1
j_gene: TRBJ2-7
abundance: NA
len: 14
CDR3nt: TGCGCCAGCAGCCAAGAACTAGTGAGATACGAGCAGTACTTC
CDR3aa: CASSQELVRYEQYF

d_gene: NA
v_gene: TRBV6-5
j_gene: TRBJ1-6
abundance: NA
len: 12
CDR3nt: TGTGCCAGCACCTCAGGGGACTCACCCCTCCACTTT
CDR3aa: CASTSGDSPLHF

d_gene: NA
v_gene: TRBV5-4
j_gene: TRBJ2-7
abundance: NA
len: 14
CDR3nt: TGTGCCAGCAGCTTCAGGCGGAACCCAAGTGAGCAGTACTTC
CDR3aa: CASSFRRNPSEQYF